This passage covers 26 T cell receptor beta chains from one sample sequenced in a study of OX40 agonist ivuxolimab in advanced cancers. Sequencing used immunoSEQ multiplex PCR; TCRdb keeps in-frame clones, though not all of them. The sample gives approximately 84,000 clones, more than 70% of which show up once; roughly 0.17% is in the top ten. The input for sequencing was CD4+ or CD8+ T cells sorted from blood, taken in a trial of the OX40 agonist ivuxolimab. The receptor source for this set is an adult with an advanced solid tumor such as melanoma, head and neck, liver or kidney cancer.

This chain links TRBV5-1 with TRBJ2-2, with 7 bases matching TRBD1. CDR3 length: 18 amino acids. V lost 0 bases to trimming and J lost 6 bases; unmatched junction nucleotides: 14. CDR1 is SGHRS, CDR2 YFSETQ, per germline. Here the CDR3 DNA reads TGCGCCAGCAGCTTGGCCGTAGGGGGCGCGATCCAAGCCGGGGAGCTGTTTTTT. Translating it yields CASSLAVGGAIQAGELFF. Full variable domain (outside the CDR3, taken from reference TRBV5-1 and TRBJ2-2): KAGVTQTPRYLIKTRGQQVTLSCSPISGHRSVSWYQQTPGQGLQFLFEYFSETQRNKGNFPGRFSGRQFSNSRSEMNVSTLELGDSALYLCASSLAVGGAIQAGELFFGEGSRLTVL.

The rearrangement links TRBV25-1 to TRBJ2-7; D gene unclear. The CDR3 sequence is 12 residues long. Germline V gives CDR1 MGHDK, CDR2 SYGVNS. V lost 5 bases and J lost 6, with 11 bases in between. As DNA, the CDR3 is TGTGCCAGCAGTAGTGCAAGGCCCGAGCAGTACTTC. This gives the protein CASSSARPEQYF.

The rearrangement joins TRBV11-2 to TRBJ1-2; D may be TRBD1 (5 bases). Looked up from germline, CDR1 is SGHAT and CDR2 is FQNNGV. The ends were cut back, 3 bases at V and 4 bases at J, with 12 bases in the middle. This CDR3 has 14 residues. The CDR3 region is CASSLSQGSYGYTF. The CDR3, as DNA: TGTGCCAGCAGCTTGTCCCAGGGTTCCTATGGCTACACCTTC.

The chain joins TRBV2 to TRBJ1-1; D uncertain. Germline V gene data show CDR1 as SNHLY and CDR2 as FYNNEI. This CDR3 comprises 13 residues. Trimming removed 6 bases from V and 2 bases from J, with 10 bases in between. CDR3 sequence (DNA): TGTGCCAGCAGCGGAGAAGCTAACACTGAAGCTTTCTTT. Translating it yields CASSGEANTEAFF.

This chain joins TRBV19 and TRBJ1-2; weak D call: TRBD1 (5 bases). Germline loops: CDR1 LNHDA, CDR2 SQIVND (reference sequence). V was trimmed by 0 bases and J by 4 bases, leaving 12 bases between them. This CDR3 contains 15 residues. The CDR3: CASSIDRKGSYGYTF. The CDR3 bases are TGTGCCAGTAGTATAGATCGAAAGGGGAGCTATGGCTACACCTTC.

V gene TRBV5-6 combines with J gene TRBJ1-1; D remains ambiguous. In germline, CDR1 is SGHDT, CDR2 YYEEEE. The CDR3 is made up of 16 amino acids. V lost 1 base and J lost 0, with 13 bases in between. In nucleotides, the CDR3 is TGTGCCAGCAGCTTGTTCCTCCGGGGAATGAACACTGAAGCTTTCTTT. The encoded protein is CASSLFLRGMNTEAFF.

The V gene is TRBV6-6, the J gene TRBJ1-5; 8 positions agree with TRBD1. Germline lookup yields CDR1 MNHNY and CDR2 SVGAGI (reference sequence). The CDR3 loop spans 16 amino acids. The J segment lost 2 bases and the V segment lost 2 bases, leaving 5 bases of the junction unmatched. In DNA, the CDR3 is TGTGCCAGCAGTTACCAGACAGGGGTGGGCAATCAGCCCCAGCATTTT. Its translation: CASSYQTGVGNQPQHF.

V is TRBV15 and J is TRBJ2-3; D unresolved. The CDR3 extends over 15 amino acids. The germline gives CDR1 LNHNV, CDR2 YYDKDF (reference sequence). Trimming cost V 0 bases and J 0 bases, with 7 bases left between them. In DNA, the CDR3 is TGTGCCACCAGCAGAGATCCGCCTAGCACAGATACGCAGTATTTT. The encoded protein is CATSRDPPSTDTQYF. The full variable domain, its missing parts supplied by reference TRBV15 and TRBJ2-3, is DAMVIQNPRYQVTQFGKPVTLSCSQTLNHNVMYWYQQKSSQAPKLLFHYYDKDFNNEADTPDNFQSRRPNTSFCFLDIRSPGLGDTAMYLCATSRDPPSTDTQYFGPGTRLTVL.

V and J are TRBV7-3 and TRBJ2-2; weak D call: TRBD2 (7 bases). Trimming took 5 bases from V and 4 from J, leaving 11 bases between them. CDR1 is SGHTA, CDR2 FQGTGA, per germline. This CDR3 is built from 14 residues. The CDR3 region has the DNA TGTGCCAGCAGCACGGGGGGCTCCACCGGGGAGCTGTTTTTT. As protein: CASSTGGSTGELFF. The full variable domain, with the rest looked up from reference TRBV7-3 and TRBJ2-2, is GAGVSQTPSNKVTEKGKYVELRCDPISGHTALYWYRQSLGQGPEFLIYFQGTGAADDSGLPNDRFFAVRPEGSVSTLKIQRTERGDSAVYLCASSTGGSTGELFFGEGSRLTVL.

V gene TRBV18 combines with J gene TRBJ2-5; TRBD2 agrees at 9 bases. The J call may be wrong; the DNA end is better matched by TRBJ2-7. Germline V lookup: CDR1 KGHSH, CDR2 LQKENI. The CDR3 loop spans 17 amino acids. The CDR3 coding sequence is TGTGCCAGCTCACCATATAATAGCGGGAGTTTTTGGTACGAGCAGTACTTC. Its protein product is CASSPYNSGSFWYEQYF.

The chain uses TRBV10-1 and TRBJ2-3; 10 bases align to TRBD1. V shed 8 bases and J 6 bases; nucleotides not matched to a gene: 8. There are 14 residues in the CDR3. Germline-derived CDR1 and CDR2 are WNHNN and SYGVQD (reference sequence). For the CDR3, the DNA is TGCGCCAGCCCGGGACAGGGGTATGTGGATACGCAGTATTTT. Encoded protein: CASPGQGYVDTQYF.

The V call is TRBV9, the J call TRBJ2-7, with 8 bases fitting TRBD1. CDR1 and CDR2 from the germline V gene are SGDLS and YYNGEE. The CDR3 length is 16 residues. J gave up 2 bases and V 4 bases, and 11 bases lay outside the gene matches. This CDR3 reads CASSPHGQGAPYEQYF. The DNA for the CDR3 is TGTGCCAGCAGCCCCCACGGTCAGGGGGCCCCCTACGAGCAGTACTTC.

The rearrangement uses TRBV6-6 and TRBJ1-2, with unresolved D. V lost 2 bases, J lost 4 bases, and 11 bases lay in between. Germline V gene sequence: CDR1 MNHNY, CDR2 SVGAGI (reference sequence). The CDR3 length is 14 residues. CDR3 region: CASSYTESGYGYTF. The DNA of the CDR3 is TGTGCCAGCAGTTACACAGAGAGTGGCTATGGCTACACCTTC.

The CDR3 loop is CAISKDNSNQPQHF. The DNA of the CDR3 is TGTGCCATCAGTAAGGACAATAGCAATCAGCCCCAGCATTTT. V gene TRBV10-3 combines with J gene TRBJ1-5, with a weak D call TRBD1 (5 bases). This CDR3 has 14 amino acids. Trimming took 5 bases from V and 0 from J, leaving 8 bases between them. Germline CDR1 is ENHRY and CDR2 is SYGVKD.

This chain connects TRBV5-1 to TRBJ1-4, with 7 bases aligning to TRBD1. Trimming removed 0 bases from V and 0 bases from J; junction bases left unmatched: 2. The germline CDR1 and CDR2 sequences are SGHRS and YFSETQ. The CDR3 is 16 amino acids. CDR3 protein: CASSLDRGATNEKLFF. Written as DNA, the CDR3 is TGCGCCAGCAGCTTGGACAGGGGAGCAACTAATGAAAAACTGTTTTTT.

The chain employs TRBV19 and TRBJ2-5; 8 nucleotides match TRBD1. Looked up from germline, CDR1 is LNHDA and CDR2 is SQIVND (reference sequence). V shed 3 bases and J 5 bases; nucleotides not matched to a gene: 5. CDR3 size: 14 residues. The CDR3 is CASSIQGASETQYF. The CDR3 DNA reads as TGTGCCAGTAGTATTCAGGGGGCGAGTGAGACCCAGTACTTC.

The chain uses TRBV2 and TRBJ1-2; D unresolved. Trimming left V 2 bases short and J 6 bases short, with 13 bases between. The CDR3 runs 14 residues. Germline V CDR1 and CDR2: SNHLY, FYNNEI. As DNA, the CDR3 is TGTGCCAGCAGTGAAACGGGGAGGGAGCATGGCTACACCTTC. Amino acids: CASSETGREHGYTF.

This clone showed up just a few times. The chain employs TRBV9 and TRBJ2-3, with 7 bases fitting TRBD2. Germline V gives CDR1 SGDLS, CDR2 YYNGEE. The CDR3 has 15 amino acids. J lost 4 bases, V lost 2 bases, and 7 bases had no gene match. In DNA, the CDR3 is TGTGCCAGCAGCGTGGGAGGGCGGGTGGCAGATACGCAGTATTTT. It specifies CASSVGGRVADTQYF.

The chain has TRBV6-5 and TRBJ1-3, with 8 positions matching TRBD1. With V trimmed by 0 bases and J by 4 bases, 5 bases remained unmatched. CDR1 and CDR2 (germline): MNHEY, SVGAGI. The CDR3 totals 16 residues. CDR3 sequence reads: CASSYSSGGNGNTIYF. As DNA, the CDR3 is TGTGCCAGCAGTTACTCGTCAGGGGGCAACGGAAACACCATATATTTT.

This rearrangement joins TRBV14 to TRBJ2-3, with unresolved D. The CDR3 sequence is 11 residues long. Germline values: CDR1 SGHDN, CDR2 FVKESK. Trimming shortened V by 3 bases and J by 4 bases, and 2 bases separated the two germline ends. CDR3 nucleotides: TGTGCCAGCAGCCACGCAGATACGCAGTATTTT. Its translation is CASSHADTQYF. Together with reference TRBV14 and TRBJ2-3, the CDR3 gives the full variable domain: EAGVTQFPSHSVIEKGQTVTLRCDPISGHDNLYWYRRVMGKEIKFLLHFVKESKQDESGMPNNRFLAERTGGTYSTLKVQPAELEDSGVYFCASSHADTQYFGPGTRLTVL.

The V and J genes are TRBV5-1 and TRBJ2-2, with 8 bases that match TRBD2. V dropped 1 base and J dropped 8; count of bases not matched to a gene: 4. Germline CDR1 reads SGHRS; CDR2 reads YFSETQ. This CDR3 spans 14 amino acids. CDR3: CASSLQPSGGELFF. The CDR3 DNA follows: TGCGCCAGCAGCTTGCAGCCTAGCGGGGGGGAGCTGTTTTTT.

V gene TRBV6-1 combines with J gene TRBJ1-3, with D perhaps TRBD1 (5 bases). V was shortened by 2 bases and J by 4 bases, with 12 bases between the two germline ends. The CDR3 contains 15 residues. Germline values: CDR1 MNHNS, CDR2 SASEGT. CDR3 loop: CASSEMGGTGNTIYF. For the CDR3, the DNA is TGTGCCAGCAGTGAAATGGGGGGTACGGGAAACACCATATATTTT.

The chain combines TRBV19 with TRBJ1-2; 7 bases agree with TRBD1. Trimming cost V 2 bases and J 8 bases; bases outside gene matches: 5. Germline V gene data show CDR1 as LNHDA and CDR2 as SQIVND (reference sequence). The CDR3 totals 13 residues. CDR3 loop: CASSIRQGNGYTF. CDR3 coding DNA: TGTGCCAGTAGTATACGACAGGGTAACGGCTACACCTTC. Full variable domain (rest looked up from reference TRBV19 and TRBJ1-2): DGGITQSPKYLFRKEGQNVTLSCEQNLNHDAMYWYRQDPGQGLRLIYYSQIVNDFQKGDIAEGYSVSREKKESFPLTVTSAQKNPTAFYLCASSIRQGNGYTFGSGTRLTVV.

This clone appeared a single time. The CDR3 sequence: CASSLEGASGTKNIQYF. DNA of the CDR3: TGTGCCAGCAGCTTAGAAGGGGCTAGCGGGACCAAAAACATTCAGTACTTC. V gene TRBV7-2 combines with J gene TRBJ2-4, with 9 bases aligning to TRBD2. Per the germline V gene, CDR1 is SGHTA and CDR2 is FQGNSA. This CDR3 spans 17 amino acids. With V trimmed by 1 base and J by 2 bases, 6 bases remained unmatched.

The rearrangement uses TRBV6-1 and TRBJ2-7, with D maybe TRBD2 (6 bases). Germline V gene data show CDR1 as MNHNS and CDR2 as SASEGT. The CDR3 has 14 amino acids. V dropped 2 bases and J dropped 6 bases, with 14 bases sitting between them. Here the CDR3 DNA reads TGTGCCAGCAGTGAAAGTGGGGGGAGTGGCGAGCAGTACTTC. Protein product: CASSESGGSGEQYF.

This chain's CDR3 is CSARHGPEQYF. The CDR3 DNA follows: TGCAGTGCTAGACATGGTCCCGAGCAGTACTTC. The chain joins TRBV20-1 to TRBJ2-7; the D is unclear. Per germline, CDR1 DFQATT and CDR2 SNEGSKA (reference sequence). Trimming removed 2 bases from V and 6 bases from J, with 8 bases in between. CDR3 length: 11 residues.